This entry lists 28 T cell receptor beta chains sequenced from one sample in a study of CD8 T cells in ankylosing spondylitis. MiXCR, applied by TCRdb to the 5' RACE reads, yields one record per CDR3 protein. The table has under 150,000 distinct CDR3 sequences, 6.5% to 8.5% seen once. Sequencing was performed on synovial fluid, either unsorted or a sorted T cell fraction (not recorded which). The receptor set was obtained from a male donor with ankylosing spondylitis.

Many counts were recorded for this clonotype. This CDR3 is CATRGTSGTGGELFF. The CDR3 region has the DNA TGTGCCACCAGGGGTACTAGCGGGACTGGCGGGGAGCTGTTTTTT. The chain joins TRBV15 to TRBJ2-2; 10 bases agree with TRBD2. The germline V gene has CDR1 LNHNV and CDR2 YYDKDF (reference sequence). The CDR3 is 15 residues long. The ends lost 6 bases at V and 7 bases at J; junction bases unmatched: 8.

The table lists this clonotype with many counts. The V gene is TRBV5-1, the J gene TRBJ2-7; 7 positions match TRBD1. CDR1 and CDR2 from the germline V gene are SGHRS and YFSETQ. CDR3 length equals 14 residues. Trimming took 5 bases from V and 3 from J; bases not matched to a gene: 8. The CDR3 loop is CASSPGTESYEQYF. The CDR3 bases are TGCGCCAGCAGTCCCGGGACAGAAAGCTACGAGCAGTACTTC.

This chain uses TRBV18 with TRBJ2-1; TRBD1 agrees at 11 bases. The CDR3 has 16 amino acids. Per germline, CDR1 KGHSH and CDR2 LQKENI. J was trimmed by 3 bases and V by 6 bases; bases with no gene match: 7. CDR3 in amino acids: CASSPTGTGGYNEQFF. CDR3 bases: TGTGCCAGCTCGCCGACCGGGACAGGGGGCTACAATGAGCAGTTCTTC.

This clonotype was counted between two and nine times. The CDR3 DNA reads as TGTGCCAGCAGCTCGGGACTAGGTTCTTCGGATGAGCAGTTCTTC. Translation gives CASSSGLGSSDEQFF. This chain connects TRBV5-4 to TRBJ2-1; 8 nucleotides agree with TRBD2. This CDR3 has 15 amino acids. With V trimmed by 3 bases and J by 8 bases, 10 bases remained unmatched. Germline V CDR1 and CDR2: SGHNT, YYREEE (reference sequence).

There are many counts of this clonotype. This sequence joins TRBV4-3 and TRBJ2-3, with unresolved D. The CDR3 is 13 amino acids. Germline assignment: CDR1 LGHNA and CDR2 YSLEER. Trimming stripped 1 base from V and 9 bases from J, with 11 bases between. CDR3 in DNA: TGCGCCAGCAGCCAAGGTCTGAGAAAAACGCAGTATTTT. Translating it yields CASSQGLRKTQYF.

In this sample, this clonotype turned up many times. V gene TRBV21-1 combines with J gene TRBJ1-5. TRBV21-1 is described as a pseudogene. There are 13 residues in the CDR3. DNA for the CDR3: TGTGCCAGCAGCCAGTGGTGGGTTCAGCCCCAGCATTTT. Amino acids: CASSQWWVQPQHF.

The sample holds a few counts of this clonotype. The chain joins TRBV7-2 to TRBJ1-2; 7 bases map to TRBD1. V lost 5 bases to trimming and J lost 8 bases; unmatched junction nucleotides: 11. Germline CDR1 is SGHTA and CDR2 is FQGNSA. The CDR3 sequence is 14 residues long. The CDR3 protein is CASSPTTQGGGYTF. The CDR3 nucleotides are TGTGCCAGCAGCCCTACGACCCAGGGGGGGGGCTACACCTTC.

Ten or more counts support this clonotype. V gene TRBV28 combines with J gene TRBJ1-5, with D possibly being TRBD1 (5 bases). V lost 4 bases and J 1 base, leaving 17 bases between the germline ends. This CDR3 spans 17 amino acids. Per the germline V gene, CDR1 is MDHEN and CDR2 is SYDVKM. CDR3 nucleotide sequence: TGTGCCAGCAGTTCCATAACCCGTGGGGGAAGCAATCAGCCCCAGCATTTT. Protein sequence: CASSSITRGGSNQPQHF.

The V and J genes are TRBV5-4 and TRBJ2-7; tentative D call: TRBD2 (6 bases). V dropped 4 bases and J dropped 5 bases, with 16 bases sitting between them. The CDR3 runs 14 residues. In germline, CDR1 is SGHNT, CDR2 YYREEE (reference sequence). This CDR3 reads CASSPGLTEDEQYF. As DNA, the CDR3 is TGTGCCAGCAGCCCGGGACTCACTGAGGACGAGCAGTACTTC.

This clonotype was observed a few times. The chain uses TRBV5-1 and TRBJ1-2; D is uncertain. Germline V gene lookup returns CDR1 SGHRS and CDR2 YFSETQ. The CDR3 is 14 amino acids. The V and J ends lost 0 bases and 0 bases respectively, with 6 bases between them. CDR3 in DNA: TGCGCCAGCAGCTTGGTGGCCACTAACTATGGCTACACCTTC. It codes for CASSLVATNYGYTF.

In its sample, this clonotype was seen many times. This sequence joins TRBV3-1 and TRBJ1-5; 8 positions agree with TRBD1. This CDR3 comprises 13 residues. Germline V gene data show CDR1 as LGHDT and CDR2 as YNNKEL (reference sequence). V shed 3 bases and J 9 bases; nucleotides not matched to a gene: 4. The CDR3 DNA follows: TGTGCCAGCAGCCATGACAGGGGACTGCCCCAGCATTTT. Translation gives CASSHDRGLPQHF.

This clonotype was picked up many times. CDR3 DNA: TGCGCCAGCAGCTTGGATTGGACAGCAACTAATGAAAAACTGTTTTTT. The encoded protein is CASSLDWTATNEKLFF. The chain links TRBV5-1 to TRBJ1-4; weak D call: TRBD1 (6 bases). Germline CDR1 reads SGHRS; CDR2 reads YFSETQ. The V gene lost 0 bases and the J gene lost 0 bases, with 9 bases spanning the gap. This CDR3 region has 16 residues.

This clonotype has ten or more counts. This sequence joins TRBV5-1 and TRBJ2-4; D may match TRBD1 or TRBD2 (5 bases each). The CDR3 loop spans 17 amino acids. Germline loops: CDR1 SGHRS, CDR2 YFSETQ. V gave up 4 bases and J gave up 0 bases, with 17 bases separating them. The CDR3 DNA reads as TGCGCCAGCAGCCCCCGAGGGGACGGGCTAGCCAAAAACATTCAGTACTTC. Encoded protein: CASSPRGDGLAKNIQYF.

This clonotype was detected ten times or more. The chain carries TRBV11-2 and TRBJ1-2, with no clear D. This CDR3 region has 12 residues. Germline V gene lookup returns CDR1 SGHAT and CDR2 FQNNGV. V lost 3 bases and J 6 bases, leaving 8 bases between the germline ends. For the CDR3, the DNA is TGTGCCAGCAGCTTCGGCGAGGATGGCTACACCTTC. It is translated as CASSFGEDGYTF.

This clonotype came up many times. The junction departs from germline at one end; a sequencing error may be responsible. V usage is TRBV2 and J usage is TRBJ2-1; the D gene is possibly TRBD1 (6 bases). Germline V gene sequence: CDR1 SNHLY, CDR2 FYNNEI. The CDR3 length is 10 residues. CDR3 region: CASSEVDRTF. The CDR3 DNA sequence: TGTGCCAGCAGTGAGGTCGACAGGACCTTC.

This clonotype was found many times. V usage is TRBV20-1 and J usage is TRBJ2-1; D is unresolved. V gave up 1 base and J gave up 7 bases, with 5 bases separating them. Germline loops: CDR1 DFQATT, CDR2 SNEGSKA (reference sequence). There are 11 residues in the CDR3. CDR3: CSARVRNEQFF. In nucleotides, the CDR3 is TGCAGTGCTAGAGTAAGAAATGAGCAGTTCTTC.

This clonotype was observed many times. The J gene is TRBJ2-7, the V gene TRBV11-2; D unclear. Trimming removed 3 bases at V and 6 bases at J, with 15 bases between. CDR3 length: 14 residues. Germline CDR1 reads SGHAT; CDR2 reads FQNNGV. CDR3 coding DNA: TGTGCCAGCAGCTTTTTATCTCCCGGCCTCGAGCAGTACTTC. Amino acid sequence: CASSFLSPGLEQYF.

This clonotype has only a few counts. This chain joins TRBV7-2 and TRBJ2-3; D remains unclear. The ends were cut back, 1 base at V and 4 bases at J, with 12 bases in the middle. Germline-derived CDR1 and CDR2 are SGHTA and FQGNSA. The CDR3 runs 15 residues. CDR3 DNA sequence: TGTGCCAGCAGCTTAGTCTGGTCTGTTGCAGATACGCAGTATTTT. Protein sequence: CASSLVWSVADTQYF.

V and J are TRBV6-1 and TRBJ2-7; no definite D call. Per the germline V gene, CDR1 is MNHNS and CDR2 is SASEGT. The CDR3 length is 12 residues. Trimming cost V 8 bases and J 0 bases, with 8 bases left between them. The CDR3 nucleotides are TGTGCCAGCTTGACTGACTCCTACGAGCAGTACTTC. Translation gives CASLTDSYEQYF.

The J gene is TRBJ1-2, the V gene TRBV6-5, with TRBD1 matching 9 bases. In germline, CDR1 is MNHEY, CDR2 SVGAGI. Trimming took 4 bases from V and 2 from J; bases not matched to a gene: 5. The CDR3 extends over 15 amino acids. The CDR3 reads CASSSPGTGNYGYTF. The CDR3 bases are TGTGCCAGCAGTTCTCCCGGGACAGGGAACTATGGCTACACCTTC.

The chain recombines TRBV7-2 with TRBJ1-5, with D uncertain. The CDR3 length is 14 residues. Germline V gene lookup returns CDR1 SGHTA and CDR2 FQGNSA. V lost 5 bases and J 7 bases, leaving 15 bases between the germline ends. The CDR3 nucleotides read TGTGCCAGCAGCCCCATGGCCTCGCGGCAGCCCCAGCATTTT. Its translation is CASSPMASRQPQHF.

This clonotype was seen at least ten times. The V and J genes are TRBV4-3 and TRBJ2-2, with D maybe TRBD1 (5 bases). Trimming removed 4 bases from V and 2 bases from J, with 11 bases in between. Germline loops: CDR1 LGHNA, CDR2 YSLEER. CDR3 length equals 15 residues. The CDR3 DNA reads as TGCGCCAGCAGCCGGAAAGACAGTAACACCGGGGAGCTGTTTTTT. Translation: CASSRKDSNTGELFF.

This clonotype has a handful of counts. The V gene is TRBV10-3, the J gene TRBJ2-5; D possibly matches TRBD1 or TRBD2 (5 bases each). The ends were cut back, 5 bases at V and 8 bases at J, with 15 bases in the middle. The germline V gene has CDR1 ENHRY and CDR2 SYGVKD. This CDR3 is built from 13 residues. The CDR3 here is CAISPQGRGTQYF. The CDR3 DNA is TGTGCCATCAGTCCTCAGGGTCGGGGAACCCAGTACTTC.

The rearrangement joins TRBV11-2 to TRBJ2-3; tentative D call: TRBD2 (5 bases). V lost 3 bases, J lost 5 bases, and 15 bases lay in between. From germline, CDR1 is SGHAT and CDR2 FQNNGV. This CDR3 has 15 residues. The CDR3 spells CASSFGFLSGDTQYF. CDR3 nucleotides: TGTGCCAGCAGCTTCGGATTCCTGAGCGGAGATACGCAGTATTTT.

This clonotype was counted at least ten times. The chain combines TRBV7-2 with TRBJ1-3; D call uncertain. From germline, CDR1 is SGHTA and CDR2 FQGNSA. The CDR3 has 15 residues. The ends were cut back, 1 base at V and 0 bases at J, with 7 bases in the middle. The CDR3 protein is CASSLGAASGNTIYF. CDR3 nucleotide sequence: TGTGCCAGCAGCTTAGGGGCAGCCTCTGGAAACACCATATATTTT.

This clonotype was seen a few times. V gene TRBV10-3 combines with J gene TRBJ1-4; tentative D call: TRBD1 (6 bases). The CDR3 covers 13 residues. V shed 2 bases and J shed 7 bases, with 8 bases lying between them. The germline V gene has CDR1 ENHRY and CDR2 SYGVKD. CDR3 DNA: TGTGCCATCAGTGAGGCCAGGGGTGAAAAACTGTTTTTT. As protein: CAISEARGEKLFF.

This sequence joins TRBV27 and TRBJ2-7; TRBD1 aligns across 8 bases. The V gene end was trimmed by 5 bases and the J gene end by 5 bases; junction bases not matched to a gene: 8. The length of the CDR3 is 14 residues. In germline, CDR1 is MNHEY, CDR2 SMNVEV (reference sequence). This chain's CDR3 is CASSKGQVGNEQYF. DNA of the CDR3: TGTGCCAGCAGTAAGGGACAGGTAGGCAACGAGCAGTACTTC.

Ten or more counts support this clonotype. This chain connects TRBV20-1 to TRBJ2-7; either TRBD1 or TRBD2 may supply D (5 bases each). The germline gives CDR1 DFQATT, CDR2 SNEGSKA (reference sequence). This CDR3 has 13 residues. The V end was cut by 5 bases, the J end by 2 bases, with 13 bases between. DNA of the CDR3: TGCAGTGCTTACCGGGACCAGACCTACGAGCAGTACTTC. It specifies CSAYRDQTYEQYF.